The clone carrying this T cell receptor beta chain was found once. Its matching antigen is unknown. A much larger clonotype is one base distant, so this may be a read error. Different DNA sequences within this sample yield the same CDR3. This sample is part of a study of shared clonotypes between healthy human individuals. Study results and caveats: Some clonotypes were shared by all four sorted-subset donors, while others were not shared. The non-shared ones had lower generation probabilities than the shared ones.

Germline V CDR1 and CDR2: SEHNR, FQNEAQ (reference sequence). The CDR3 has 13 amino acids. Trimming stripped 2 bases from V and 4 bases from J, with 6 bases between. Original methodology: Without quality scores, immunoSEQ junctional reads could not be filtered like full-length reads. The repertoire was sequenced with immunoSEQ multiplex PCR; TCRdb's copy has only in-frame clones and lacks some. V, J and clone size reflect that table, while D and trimming were determined from the DNA. The data contain hundreds of thousands of clones, approximately 79% of them singletons. The chain couples TRBV7-9 to TRBJ1-5; D is ambiguous. The sequence was obtained from a woman aged 25 to 39 in good health. Material for sequencing was memory CD4+ T cells sorted from blood. Documented subset: CD45RA-negative fraction. The CDR3 sequence is CASSLKGNQPQHF. The CDR3 DNA is TGTGCCAGCAGCTTAAAAGGGAATCAGCCCCAGCATTTT.